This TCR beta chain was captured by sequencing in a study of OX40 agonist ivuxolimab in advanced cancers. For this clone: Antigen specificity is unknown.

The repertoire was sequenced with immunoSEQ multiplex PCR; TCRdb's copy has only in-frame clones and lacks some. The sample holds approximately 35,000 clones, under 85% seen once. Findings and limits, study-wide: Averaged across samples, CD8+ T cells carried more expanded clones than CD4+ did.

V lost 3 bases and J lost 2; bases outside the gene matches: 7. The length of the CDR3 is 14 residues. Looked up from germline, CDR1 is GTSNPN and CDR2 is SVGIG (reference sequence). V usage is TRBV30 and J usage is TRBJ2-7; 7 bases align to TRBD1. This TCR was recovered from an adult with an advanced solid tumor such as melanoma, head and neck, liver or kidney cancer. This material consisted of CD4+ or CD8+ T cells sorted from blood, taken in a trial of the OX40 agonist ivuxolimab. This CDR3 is CAWSTGTEPYEQYF. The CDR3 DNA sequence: TGTGCCTGGAGCACCGGGACAGAGCCCTACGAGCAGTACTTC.